The 3 T cell receptor beta chains presented below share a single source sample, sequenced in a study of blood T cell repertoires in COVID-19. Generated by immunoSEQ multiplex PCR, the TCRdb table keeps only in-frame clones and is missing some. The repertoire holds a few hundred thousand clones, with more than 70% as singletons. The sequenced sample was PBMCs or T cells enriched from blood (not recorded which). All receptors derive from a woman between 35 and 50 years old with acute COVID-19.

The V call is TRBV7-9, the J call TRBJ1-5; the match to TRBD1 covers 10 bases. This CDR3 region has 15 residues. Germline V lookup: CDR1 SEHNR, CDR2 FQNEAQ (reference sequence). V trimming: 1 base; J trimming: 6 bases; junction bases outside the gene matches: 3. This chain's CDR3 is CASSLVGTGVQPQHF. DNA for the CDR3: TGTGCCAGCAGCTTAGTAGGGACAGGGGTTCAGCCCCAGCATTTT.

V is TRBV11-2 and J is TRBJ2-7; 7 bases fit TRBD2. Germline V gene lookup returns CDR1 SGHAT and CDR2 FQNNGV. The CDR3 loop spans 13 amino acids. V gave up 3 bases and J gave up 3 bases; unmatched junction bases: 2. Written as DNA, the CDR3 is TGTGCCAGCAGCTTGATAGCGGGCTACGAGCAGTACGTC. This translates into CASSLIAGYEQYV.

Details on this clone: The junction does not match germline at one end; this may be a read error. This chain links TRBV5-1 with TRBJ2-5; 8 bases line up with TRBD1. Per germline, CDR1 SGHRS and CDR2 YFSETQ. The length of the CDR3 is 13 residues. Written as DNA, the CDR3 is TGCGCCAGCAGCCGGGACAGGATAGAGGCCCAGTACTTC. Its translation: CASSRDRIEAQYF. The full variable domain, completed using reference TRBV5-1 and TRBJ2-5, is KAGVTQTPRYLIKTRGQQVTLSCSPISGHRSVSWYQQTPGQGLQFLFEYFSETQRNKGNFPGRFSGRQFSNSRSEMNVSTLELGDSALYLCASSRDRIEAQYFGPGTRLLVL.